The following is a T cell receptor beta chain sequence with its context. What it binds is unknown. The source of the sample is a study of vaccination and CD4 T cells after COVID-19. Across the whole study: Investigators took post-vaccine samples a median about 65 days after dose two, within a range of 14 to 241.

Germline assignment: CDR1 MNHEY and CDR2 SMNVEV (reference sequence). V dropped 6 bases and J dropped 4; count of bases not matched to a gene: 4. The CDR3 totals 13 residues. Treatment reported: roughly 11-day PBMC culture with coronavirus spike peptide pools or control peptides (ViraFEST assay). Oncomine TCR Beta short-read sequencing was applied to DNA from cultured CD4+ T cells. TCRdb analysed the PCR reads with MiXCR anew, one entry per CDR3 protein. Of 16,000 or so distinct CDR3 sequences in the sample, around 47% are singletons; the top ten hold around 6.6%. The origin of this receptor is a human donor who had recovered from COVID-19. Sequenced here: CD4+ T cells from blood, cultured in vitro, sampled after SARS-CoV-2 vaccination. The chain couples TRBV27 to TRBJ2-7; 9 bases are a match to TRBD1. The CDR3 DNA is TGTGCCAGCAGGGGGACAGGGCTATACGAGCAGTACTTC. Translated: CASRGTGLYEQYF.